This T cell receptor (beta chain) was recorded in a study of blood T cell repertoires in COVID-19. Study information: Acute and convalescent COVID-19 samples came from the United States, Italy and Spain. PBMCs, B-cell-depleted T cells, or T cells were the source of the cDNA or gDNA that made up the material.

V lost 6 bases and J lost 15; bases outside the gene matches: 13. The CDR3 runs 13 residues. The V gene's germline CDR1 is SGHNT and CDR2 YENEEA. Clones were read by immunoSEQ multiplex PCR, and TCRdb kept only the in-frame ones, dropping some. This table has 250,000 to 300,000 clones, just over 85% appearing once. Self-reported history from a screening survey and questionnaire set each donor's cohort. Cohort 3 recovery required two negative PCRs, clearance, or symptom resolution. The specimen was PBMCs or T cells enriched from blood (not recorded which). This TCR came from a man aged 18 to 29 who had recovered from COVID-19. V usage is TRBV11-3 and J usage is TRBJ2-1, with 8 bases that match TRBD2. CDR3 sequence: CASSSRGPSGRFF. The DNA of the CDR3 is TGTGCCAGCAGTTCCCGGGGTCCTAGCGGGCGGTTCTTC. The full variable domain, in which reference TRBV11-3 and TRBJ2-1 provide the parts outside the CDR3, is EAGVVQSPRYKIIEKKQPVAFWCNPISGHNTLYWYLQNLGQGPELLIRYENEEAVDDSQLPKDRFSAERLKGVDSTLKIQPAELGDSAVYLCASSSRGPSGRFFGPGTRLTVL.